This T cell receptor (beta chain) was found in a study of blood T cell repertoires in COVID-19 (dated by TCRdb to the early 2020s). A note on the overall study: Samples covering the acute and convalescent phases of COVID-19 were provided by collaborators in the United States, Italy and Spain. The repertoires were released in a freely available public database meant as a resource for research on the immune response to SARS-CoV-2. Samples came from the ongoing ImmuneRACE study (first 160 participants) plus 1,254 subjects from 6 global collaborators. The prospective study material was composed of cDNA or gDNA derived from T cells, B-cell-depleted T cells, or PBMCs. Sample metadata almost always included a de-identified subject ID, COVID-19 status, age in years and sex. Deeply sampled blood TCRbeta repertoires from subjects exposed to, actively infected with, or recovered from COVID-19 were included in the dataset. Where available, HLA class I and class II types were taken from metadata supplied by the sample provider and were not determined by assay-based typing.

Collaborating institutions collected whole blood in K2EDTA tubes following their own protocols. For TCRbeta analysis, collaborator samples were shipped as frozen whole blood, as isolated PBMCs, or as DNA extracted from either sample type. The paper as a whole reports these results and caveats: The quantity of clinical and demographic metadata differed by source and by participant and was supplied without curation.

As regards this clone: The specificity of this receptor is unknown. Qualities for individual bases were not recorded, and no much larger clone is one base off.

CDR1 is given as WNHNN and CDR2 as SYGVQD, both from the germline V gene (reference sequence). The CDR3 runs 14 amino acids, cysteine and phenylalanine included. Only the CDR3 portion is preserved as DNA: 42 bases, with reading frame beginning at the first base. V sheds 0 bases and J sheds 4 bases, leaving 6 bases between their ends. The immunoSEQ Assay, a bias-controlled multiplex PCR, was used to amplify TCRbeta CDR3 regions from genomic DNA. Concerning the study's data processing: The number of nucleated cells in each sample was estimated from the amplification of reference gene primers within the assay. To quantify the absolute abundance of each unique TCRbeta CDR3 rearrangement, sequence reads were collapsed and filtered. For each sample, productive Simpson clonality was calculated by taking the square root of Simpson's diversity index across productive rearrangements. Imported from immuneACCESS, the table was reduced by TCRdb to in-frame sequences with V and J called. These copies leave out some clones; in studies compared against another copy, an unresolved V gene accounts for under half, and the cause of the remainder is not known. V and J calls and clone size come straight from that table; D and trimming were deduced from the DNA. Within this sample are 70,000 to 95,000 clones, with about 95% of them counted one time only. The ten largest make up roughly 4% of the sample.

Material for sequencing was peripheral blood. The clonotype originates from a human donor with active COVID-19. The donor label of this sample is uncertain. This chain joins TRBV10-1 to TRBJ2-2; the D gene cannot be resolved reliably. The CDR3 corresponds to CASSESAATGELFF. The DNA sequence is TGCGCCAGCAGTGAGTCCGCGGCCACCGGGGAGCTGTTTTTT.